This T cell receptor beta chain was sequenced in a study of cytomegalovirus exposure and HLA in healthy donors. CDR1 LGHNA and CDR2 YNFKEQ come from the germline V gene. This CDR3 contains 13 residues. The V segment lost 8 bases and the J segment 2 bases; nucleotides outside the gene matches: 3. A multiplex PCR was run with 60 Vbeta primers and 13 Jbeta primers. Using immunoSEQ multiplex PCR, the repertoire was profiled, and TCRdb retains in-frame clones only, with some absent. The repertoire holds around 79,000 clones, roughly 73% seen once, with about 16% in the top ten. Whole-study findings and limits: Cytomegalovirus status, reportedly, was diagnosed with high specificity and sensitivity by the classifier. Sequencing likely caused a cluster of highly shared sequence variants. Within a later analysis, the majority of CMV-associated TCR beta chains appeared HLA-restricted.

Worth noting for this clone: Its matching antigen is unknown.

Sequenced material: PBMCs. This clonotype was sampled from a woman aged 35 to 49 in good health and CMV-seropositive. The rearrangement uses TRBV4-2 and TRBJ1-1; 9 nucleotides agree with TRBD1. CDR3 loop: CASGQGFNTEAFF. The CDR3 coding sequence is TGTGCCAGCGGACAGGGGTTCAACACTGAAGCTTTCTTT.